This T cell receptor beta chain was found in a study of blood T cell repertoires in COVID-19. Study details: Acute-phase and convalescent COVID-19 samples originated in the United States, Italy and Spain. The analysed material was cDNA or gDNA that came from T cells, B-cell-depleted T cells, or PBMCs.

Germline-derived CDR1 and CDR2 are KGHSH and LQKENI. This CDR3 spans 14 amino acids. Trimming cost V 4 bases and J 2 bases, with 10 bases left between them. Per the original data handling: For nucleated cells, counts were estimated from reference gene primer amplification. The method was immunoSEQ multiplex PCR; TCRdb's version includes in-frame clones alone and lacks a portion of them. Clonal size and the V and J genes are those of that table, whereas D and trimming came from the DNA. Among about 200,000 clones, over 75% were seen once, and the ten largest hold roughly 4.5%. The gene calls are TRBV18 and TRBJ2-3; D gene ambiguous. This sequence originates from a man aged 50-60 years with acute or convalescent COVID-19. Source material: peripheral blood. The CDR3 DNA reads TGTGCCAGCTCACTCAGGTCTTACACAGATACGCAGTATTTT. It encodes CASSLRSYTDTQYF. The entire variable domain, with the rest obtained from reference TRBV18 and TRBJ2-3, is as follows: NAGVMQNPRHLVRRRGQEARLRCSPMKGHSHVYWYRQLPEEGLKFMVYLQKENIIDESGMPKERFSAEFPKEGPSILRIQQVVRGDSAAYFCASSLRSYTDTQYFGPGTRLTVL.